These 16 T cell receptor beta chains were sequenced from one sample in a study of Ad26.COV2.S vaccination and SARS-CoV-2 variants (TCRdb year 2021). Library method: the immunoSEQ multiplex PCR assay. Imported from immuneACCESS, the table was reduced by TCRdb to in-frame sequences with V and J called. These copies leave out some clones; in studies compared against another copy, an unresolved V gene accounts for under half, and the cause of the remainder is not known. The sample table lists some 320,000 clones, more than 70% of them with a count of one. Clones ranked in the top ten supply 1.5% to 2.5% of the sample. Taken with the paper, the label for treatment or condition translates to: roughly 18 received Ad26.COV2.S at low or high dose, single or two shots; about 5 received placebo; per-sample allocation not given. Repertoires of vaccine and placebo recipients were sequenced from samples taken on day 63 after the first injection.

The source material was peripheral blood, sampled in a trial of Ad26.COV2.S vaccine versus placebo. These receptor sequences come from a person aged 18-65 years who received the Ad26.COV2.S COVID-19 vaccine or a placebo.

Note on this clone: This same CDR3 is encoded by further DNA sequences in the sample. The chain couples TRBV11-2 to TRBJ2-7; D unclear. This CDR3 has 11 residues. Trimming cost V 4 bases and J 4 bases, with 5 bases left between them. The germline V gene encodes CDR1 SGHAT and CDR2 FQNNGV. For the CDR3, the DNA is TGTGCCAGCAGCTCGAAGTACGAGCAGTACTTC. Translating it yields CASSSKYEQYF.

This clone was detected only once. The V call is TRBV6-5, the J call TRBJ1-5; 7 positions agree with TRBD1. The germline V gene has CDR1 MNHEY and CDR2 SVGAGI. CDR3 length: 15 residues. V dropped 5 bases and J dropped 1; count of bases not matched to a gene: 5. The CDR3 protein is CASSRTGSSNQPQHF. As DNA, the CDR3 is TGTGCCAGCAGTCGGACAGGATCGAGCAATCAGCCCCAGCATTTT.

The V call is TRBV6-4, the J call TRBJ2-1, with 7 bases identical to TRBD1. Losses at the gene ends were 0 bases for V and 5 bases for J; bases not matched to a gene: 7. The CDR3 is 16 amino acids. CDR1 is MRHNA, CDR2 SNTAGT, per germline. For the CDR3, the DNA is TGTGCCAGCAGTGACTCGCCGGACAGGCCTAACAATGAGCAGTTCTTC. Amino acid sequence: CASSDSPDRPNNEQFF.

J is TRBJ2-1 and V is TRBV7-9, with TRBD2 matching 10 bases. V lost 5 bases and J lost 5; bases outside the gene matches: 15. The CDR3 is made up of 18 amino acids. CDR1 and CDR2 (germline): SEHNR, FQNEAQ (reference sequence). The CDR3 DNA follows: TGTGCCAGCAGCCGAGGAGGAGGTAGCGGGGGGCGACACAATGAGCAGTTCTTC. Its protein is CASSRGGGSGGRHNEQFF.

This clone was seen just once. This chain joins TRBV9 and TRBJ1-1; a possible D gene is TRBD1 (5 bases). CDR1 SGDLS and CDR2 YYNGEE come from the germline V gene. CDR3 size: 16 residues. The V gene lost 3 bases and the J gene lost 0 bases, with 15 bases spanning the gap. The CDR3: CASSGGRGRMNTEAFF. For the CDR3, the DNA is TGTGCCAGCAGCGGGGGAAGGGGACGGATGAACACTGAAGCTTTCTTT.

J is TRBJ2-3 and V is TRBV5-1, with 10 bases matching TRBD2. Germline values: CDR1 SGHRS, CDR2 YFSETQ. The CDR3 contains 18 residues. The ends lost 0 bases at V and 2 bases at J; junction bases unmatched: 9. This CDR3 reads CASSLAGLAGANTDTQYF. CDR3 coding DNA: TGCGCCAGCAGCTTGGCCGGGCTAGCGGGGGCAAACACAGATACGCAGTATTTT.

The chain employs TRBV29-1 and TRBJ1-1, with TRBD1 matching 8 bases. Germline CDR1 SQVTM, CDR2 ANQGSEA. With 1 base clipped from V and 0 bases from J, the junction kept 4 bases outside the gene matches. This CDR3 has 15 residues. The CDR3 is CSVEGETGVNTEAFF. The CDR3 DNA reads as TGCAGCGTTGAAGGCGAGACAGGGGTGAACACTGAAGCTTTCTTT.

This chain links TRBV5-4 with TRBJ2-4; TRBD2 aligns across 15 bases. CDR3 length: 18 amino acids. The V and J ends lost 4 bases and 0 bases, in that order; junction bases with no gene match: 5. In germline, CDR1 is SGHNT, CDR2 YYREEE (reference sequence). This CDR3 is CASSLGLAGGLAKNIQYF. Here the CDR3 DNA reads TGTGCCAGCAGCCTGGGACTAGCGGGGGGACTAGCCAAAAACATTCAGTACTTC.

The chain carries TRBV9 and TRBJ1-2; D might be TRBD1 (5 bases). CDR3 length: 15 residues. The V end was cut by 4 bases, the J end by 4 bases, with 17 bases between. Germline V lookup: CDR1 SGDLS, CDR2 YYNGEE. DNA for the CDR3: TGTGCCAGCAGCCACGTTTTCGGGGCTTTCTATGGCTACACCTTC. This gives the protein CASSHVFGAFYGYTF.

The V call is TRBV24-1, the J call TRBJ2-5; weak D call: TRBD1 (8 bases). The CDR3 covers 15 residues. Per germline, CDR1 KGHDR and CDR2 SFDVKD. V lost 3 bases to trimming and J lost 3 bases, with 13 bases between them. This CDR3 reads CATSDGQGGKETQYF. The CDR3 region has the DNA TGTGCCACCAGTGATGGACAGGGAGGGAAAGAGACCCAGTACTTC.

V gene TRBV6-6 combines with J gene TRBJ2-5; possibly TRBD1 or TRBD2 for D (6 bases each). The CDR3 loop spans 13 amino acids. V was cut by 2 bases and J by 5 bases, with 9 bases left in between. CDR1 and CDR2 from the germline V gene are MNHNY and SVGAGI (reference sequence). CDR3 loop: CASSYRGPETQYF. CDR3 DNA sequence: TGTGCCAGCAGTTACCGGGGGCCTGAGACCCAGTACTTC.

The CDR3 DNA reads TGTGCCAGCAGTCTCACTAGCTACGAGCAGTACTTC. Translated: CASSLTSYEQYF. The chain carries TRBV6-5 and TRBJ2-7, with D perhaps matching TRBD2 (5 bases). Germline V gene sequence: CDR1 MNHEY, CDR2 SVGAGI. CDR3 size: 12 residues. Trimming removed 5 bases at V and 3 bases at J, with 8 bases between.

The CDR3 nucleotides are TGTGCCAGCAGCCCGCTGGGTTCACCCCTCCACTTT. Translated, it gives CASSPLGSPLHF. This chain connects TRBV3-1 (or the pseudogene TRBV3-2) to TRBJ1-6; no clear D. The germline V gene has CDR1 LGHDT and CDR2 YNNKEL (reference sequence). The CDR3 consists of 12 residues. Trimming shortened V by 4 bases and J by 9 bases, and 7 bases separated the two germline ends.

The rearrangement links TRBV6-1 to TRBJ1-3, with D unresolved. CDR3 size: 17 residues. V lost 4 bases to trimming and J lost 0 bases, with 16 bases between them. CDR1 MNHNS and CDR2 SASEGT come from the germline V gene. For the CDR3, the DNA is TGTGCCAGCAGTGCGGGAGGCCTCGTAGTCTCTGGAAACACCATATATTTT. This encodes CASSAGGLVVSGNTIYF.

The chain carries TRBV19 and TRBJ2-1; D remains ambiguous. From germline, CDR1 is LNHDA and CDR2 SQIVND (reference sequence). This CDR3 spans 13 amino acids. V shed 7 bases and J shed 0 bases, with 7 bases lying between them. The DNA of the CDR3 is TGTGCCAGTACTGAGAGCTCCTACAATGAGCAGTTCTTC. This encodes CASTESSYNEQFF.

The chain couples TRBV2 to TRBJ1-5, with a tentative D call TRBD1 (5 bases). Trimming cost V 9 bases and J 2 bases, with 14 bases left between them. The CDR3 sequence is 14 residues long. The V gene's germline CDR1 is SNHLY and CDR2 FYNNEI. This CDR3 reads CASSGLSGNQPQHF. The CDR3 bases are TGTGCCAGTTCGGGGCTTAGTGGCAATCAGCCCCAGCATTTT.